These 27 T cell receptor beta chains share one sample of origin, sequenced in a study of shared clonotypes between healthy human individuals. Generated by immunoSEQ multiplex PCR, the TCRdb table keeps only in-frame clones and is missing some. The data hold approximately 2.3 million clones, with 93% observed a single time. Sequenced: naive CD4+ T cells from PBMCs. Subset: CD45RA+ positively selected. All receptors derive from a man between 18 and 35 years old in good health. Some clones in this sample may be carry-over from other donors' samples.

The rearrangement joins TRBV19 to TRBJ2-5; the D is unclear. V lost 8 bases, J lost 5 bases, and 9 bases lay in between. This CDR3 contains 11 residues. Germline V CDR1 and CDR2: LNHDA, SQIVND (reference sequence). CDR3 bases: TGTGCCAGTCAACAAAGGGAGACCCAGTACTTC. This gives the protein CASQQRETQYF.

J is TRBJ2-7 and V is TRBV18, with 9 bases aligning to TRBD2. The CDR3 covers 16 residues. The V segment lost 4 bases and the J segment 2 bases; nucleotides outside the gene matches: 9. Germline CDR1 is KGHSH and CDR2 is LQKENI. CDR3 DNA: TGTGCCAGCTCACTTCACAGACTAGCGGCTACCTACGAGCAGTACTTC. Its protein product is CASSLHRLAATYEQYF.

The chain carries TRBV27 and TRBJ1-2; D may be TRBD1 (6 bases). Germline V CDR1 and CDR2: MNHEY, SMNVEV (reference sequence). Trimming removed 0 bases from V and 8 bases from J, with 19 bases in between. The CDR3 sequence is 16 residues long. In DNA form, the CDR3 reads TGTGCCAGCAGTTTATCAGCAGGGGCTTACCTCGGGGGCTACACCTTC. This translates into CASSLSAGAYLGGYTF.

Remarks on this clone: This specimen includes other DNA sequences encoding the same CDR3. V is TRBV28 and J is TRBJ2-5; D remains ambiguous. Germline CDR1 and CDR2: MDHEN and SYDVKM. The CDR3 contains 10 residues. V lost 5 bases, J lost 5 bases, and 3 bases lay in between. The CDR3, as DNA: TGTGCCAGCAGTCAGGAGACCCAGTACTTC. Translation: CASSQETQYF.

The J gene is TRBJ2-3, the V gene TRBV15; weak D call: TRBD2 (5 bases). From germline, CDR1 is LNHNV and CDR2 YYDKDF (reference sequence). The CDR3 totals 14 residues. The V and J ends lost 0 bases and 8 bases respectively, with 12 bases between them. The CDR3 region is CATSRDGSAGTQYF. The CDR3 DNA reads as TGTGCCACCAGCAGAGATGGTAGCGCGGGTACGCAGTATTTT.

This clone was picked up one time. V usage is TRBV18 and J usage is TRBJ2-7; D is ambiguous. The V gene's germline CDR1 is KGHSH and CDR2 LQKENI. The CDR3 totals 12 residues. V lost 1 base to trimming and J lost 6 bases, with 7 bases between them. As DNA, the CDR3 is TGTGCCAGCTCACCACAGTCGATCGAGCAGTACTTC. Protein: CASSPQSIEQYF.

V gene TRBV7-2 combines with J gene TRBJ2-3; 7 bases are shared with TRBD1. Looked up from germline, CDR1 is SGHTA and CDR2 is FQGNSA. The junction had 11 bases not matched to a gene; V was cut back by 5 bases and J by 3 bases. This CDR3 comprises 16 residues. CDR3 nucleotide sequence: TGTGCCAGCAGCCCTACCTACAGGGGAAGGACAGATACGCAGTATTTT. Translating it yields CASSPTYRGRTDTQYF. The full variable domain, rest sourced from reference TRBV7-2 and TRBJ2-3, is GAGVSQSPSNKVTEKGKDVELRCDPISGHTALYWYRQSLGQGLEFLIYFQGNSAPDKSGLPSDRFSAERTGGSVSTLTIQRTQQEDSAVYLCASSPTYRGRTDTQYFGPGTRLTVL.

V usage is TRBV7-2 and J usage is TRBJ1-5, with 7 bases identical to TRBD1. The junction had 4 bases not matched to a gene; V was cut back by 5 bases and J by 0 bases. The germline CDR1 and CDR2 sequences are SGHTA and FQGNSA. The CDR3 consists of 15 residues. The CDR3 reads CASSSTGDSNQPQHF. For the CDR3, the DNA is TGTGCCAGCAGCAGCACAGGGGATAGCAATCAGCCCCAGCATTTT.

The V call is TRBV7-3, the J call TRBJ2-2, with D tentatively TRBD1 or TRBD2 (5 bases each). V was pared by 2 bases and J by 5 bases, with 15 bases between. This CDR3 contains 16 residues. Per germline, CDR1 SGHTA and CDR2 FQGTGA. CDR3 coding DNA: TGTGCCAGCAGCTTAGGGGGTTCTATAAGTACCGGGGAGCTGTTTTTT. It translates to CASSLGGSISTGELFF.

Details on this clone: Within the sample, other DNA sequences also encode this same CDR3. The CDR3 region is CASSLASGSLNEQFF. DNA for the CDR3: TGCGCCAGCAGCTTGGCTAGCGGGAGTCTAAATGAGCAGTTCTTC. V and J are TRBV5-1 and TRBJ2-1, with 10 bases that match TRBD2. CDR3 length: 15 amino acids. Germline-derived CDR1 and CDR2 are SGHRS and YFSETQ. The V gene end was trimmed by 0 bases and the J gene end by 7 bases; junction bases not matched to a gene: 4.

This clone was picked up one time. The chain combines TRBV11-2 with TRBJ2-1, with no clear D. Trimming removed 6 bases at V and 5 bases at J, with 11 bases between. This CDR3 is built from 13 residues. The germline V gene has CDR1 SGHAT and CDR2 FQNNGV. The CDR3 region is CASRISINNEQFF. Written as DNA, the CDR3 is TGTGCCAGCAGGATTTCTATCAACAATGAGCAGTTCTTC.

V is TRBV19 and J is TRBJ2-6; TRBD2 might be the D (5 bases). The germline CDR1 and CDR2 sequences are LNHDA and SQIVND (reference sequence). V lost 3 bases and J 0 bases, leaving 9 bases between the germline ends. The CDR3 length is 16 residues. This CDR3 reads CASSMEASSGANVLTF. The CDR3 DNA is TGTGCCAGTAGTATGGAGGCATCCTCTGGGGCCAACGTCCTGACTTTC.

The genes are TRBV5-1 and TRBJ2-1; TRBD2 matches 10 bases. The germline V gene has CDR1 SGHRS and CDR2 YFSETQ. The CDR3 extends over 14 amino acids. Losses at the gene ends were 6 bases for V and 7 bases for J; bases not matched to a gene: 7. CDR3 DNA: TGCGCCAGCAAAGCGGGAGGGCCGTTGAATGAGCAGTTCTTC. Its protein is CASKAGGPLNEQFF.

Details on this clone: The identical CDR3 is also encoded by other nucleotide sequences in the sample. The genes are TRBV19 and TRBJ2-7; 12 bases agree with TRBD2. V lost 5 bases, J lost 4 bases, and 6 bases stayed unmatched. This CDR3 is built from 15 residues. Germline-derived CDR1 and CDR2 are LNHDA and SQIVND (reference sequence). The CDR3 loop is CASSSLAGGRYEQYF. The CDR3 DNA reads as TGTGCCAGTAGTTCCCTAGCGGGAGGGCGTTACGAGCAGTACTTC.

This chain connects TRBV7-2 to TRBJ1-2; TRBD1 might be the D (6 bases). The ends were cut back, 0 bases at V and 4 bases at J, with 21 bases in the middle. CDR1 is SGHTA, CDR2 FQGNSA, per germline. The CDR3 runs 18 residues. The CDR3 DNA reads TGTGCCAGCAGCTTAGCGAGGGGGGCTATGGAGGACGGCTATGGCTACACCTTC. It is translated as CASSLARGAMEDGYGYTF.

This sequence joins TRBV7-3 and TRBJ2-3; maybe TRBD1 (5 bases). Between the trimmed V and J ends, which lost 5 bases and 4 bases, there was a span of 10 bases. Germline V gene data show CDR1 as SGHTA and CDR2 as FQGTGA. The CDR3 is 13 residues long. The CDR3 protein is CASSPGPADTQYF. CDR3 DNA: TGTGCCAGCAGCCCAGGGCCGGCAGATACGCAGTATTTT. Full variable domain (missing parts from reference TRBV7-3 and TRBJ2-3): GAGVSQTPSNKVTEKGKYVELRCDPISGHTALYWYRQSLGQGPEFLIYFQGTGAADDSGLPNDRFFAVRPEGSVSTLKIQRTERGDSAVYLCASSPGPADTQYFGPGTRLTVL.

The rearrangement links TRBV1 to TRBJ1-2. TRBV1 is classified as a pseudogene. The CDR3 has 12 residues. The CDR3, as DNA: TGCACCAGCCCTCGACGAAACTATGGCTACACCTTC. This encodes CTSPRRNYGYTF.

This rearrangement joins TRBV6-6 to TRBJ2-1, with 10 bases that match TRBD2. The CDR3 runs to 16 residues. Losses at the gene ends were 6 bases for V and 6 bases for J; bases not matched to a gene: 11. CDR1 is MNHNY and CDR2 is SVGAGI in the germline V gene (reference sequence). In nucleotides, the CDR3 is TGTGCCAGCAGCAAAATCCTAGCGGGAGCCTTCAATGAGCAGTTCTTC. It encodes CASSKILAGAFNEQFF.

The chain uses TRBV7-9 and TRBJ2-7; weak D call: TRBD2 (6 bases). The germline gives CDR1 SEHNR, CDR2 FQNEAQ (reference sequence). CDR3 length: 13 amino acids. Trimming cost V 5 bases and J 2 bases, with 10 bases left between them. CDR3 sequence: CASSGGLPYEQYF. CDR3 DNA: TGTGCCAGCAGCGGAGGGTTACCCTACGAGCAGTACTTC.

DNA for the CDR3: TGCGCCAGCAGTGAGCGGGAGGATGAGCAGTTCTTC. Amino acids: CASSEREDEQFF. V gene TRBV10-2 combines with J gene TRBJ2-1; the match to TRBD2 covers 7 bases. The V segment lost 2 bases and the J segment 8 bases; nucleotides outside the gene matches: 0. The CDR3 contains 12 residues. Germline values: CDR1 WSHSY, CDR2 SAAADI.

Here the CDR3 reads CASSLDIPSGSSYNEQFF. The CDR3 nucleotides read TGTGCCAGCAGCTTAGATATTCCTAGCGGGAGCTCCTACAATGAGCAGTTCTTC. V is TRBV11-2 and J is TRBJ2-1; 10 bases are shared with TRBD2. Losses at the gene ends were 0 bases for V and 0 bases for J; bases not matched to a gene: 5. The CDR3 extends over 18 amino acids. Germline CDR1 and CDR2: SGHAT and FQNNGV.

In the case of this clone: The sample holds other DNA sequences that translate to the same CDR3. The chain uses TRBV5-1 and TRBJ2-5; D call uncertain. This CDR3 is 14 amino acids long. Per the germline V gene, CDR1 is SGHRS and CDR2 is YFSETQ. V lost 0 bases and J 3 bases, leaving 9 bases between the germline ends. As DNA, the CDR3 is TGCGCCAGCAGCTTGGTGTCCGGAAAAGAGACCCAGTACTTC. It is translated as CASSLVSGKETQYF.

The J gene is TRBJ2-2, the V gene TRBV9; TRBD2 matches at 12 bases. The CDR3 is 17 residues long. From germline, CDR1 is SGDLS and CDR2 YYNGEE. V was pared by 3 bases and J by 7 bases, with 10 bases of the junction left unmatched. The CDR3 region is CASSAKTSGRYSGELFF. The CDR3 bases are TGTGCCAGCAGCGCGAAGACTAGCGGGAGATATAGCGGGGAGCTGTTTTTT.

V gene TRBV2 combines with J gene TRBJ2-3, with no clear D. Between the trimmed V and J ends, which lost 6 bases and 4 bases, there was a span of 8 bases. CDR1 and CDR2 (germline): SNHLY, FYNNEI. There are 12 residues in the CDR3. The CDR3, as DNA: TGTGCCAGCAGACCGGACCCAGATACGCAGTATTTT. Its protein is CASRPDPDTQYF.

This chain connects TRBV5-4 to TRBJ2-2, with TRBD1 as a possible D gene (6 bases). The CDR3 has 17 amino acids. V was trimmed by 4 bases and J by 0 bases, leaving 16 bases between them. In germline, CDR1 is SGHNT, CDR2 YYREEE (reference sequence). CDR3 in amino acids: CASSGAPGHTNTGELFF. The CDR3 DNA is TGTGCCAGCAGCGGGGCACCGGGACATACGAACACCGGGGAGCTGTTTTTT. The full variable domain, in which reference TRBV5-4 and TRBJ2-2 provide the parts outside the CDR3, is ETGVTQSPTHLIKTRGQQVTLRCSSQSGHNTVSWYQQALGQGPQFIFQYYREEENGRGNFPPRFSGLQFPNYSSELNVNALELDDSALYLCASSGAPGHTNTGELFFGEGSRLTVL.

The chain links TRBV27 to TRBJ2-7, with TRBD2 identical over 14 bases. This CDR3 has 18 residues. The ends lost 6 bases at V and 5 bases at J; junction bases unmatched: 15. Germline V gene sequence: CDR1 MNHEY, CDR2 SMNVEV (reference sequence). The CDR3 spells CASRERLAGGPGSHEQYF. CDR3 DNA: TGTGCCAGCAGAGAACGACTAGCGGGAGGGCCAGGTTCCCACGAGCAGTACTTC.

The J gene is TRBJ1-1, the V gene TRBV15, with D perhaps matching TRBD1 (5 bases). Germline V gene data show CDR1 as LNHNV and CDR2 as YYDKDF (reference sequence). The CDR3 has 14 amino acids. Trimming cost V 4 bases and J 5 bases, with 14 bases left between them. The CDR3 loop is CATSTHRFGTEAFF. CDR3 nucleotide sequence: TGTGCCACCAGCACTCACAGGTTTGGGACTGAAGCTTTCTTT.